This TCR beta chain was observed in a study of T cells in Graves' hyperthyroidism and ophthalmopathy. This clonotype occurred many times. Its antigen is currently unknown. Trimming removed 1 base at V and 4 bases at J, with 7 bases between. The CDR3 has 13 amino acids. Germline CDR1 is MGHRA and CDR2 is YSYEKL. Patients aged 18 to 65 with hyperthyroidism were newly diagnosed, with duration under 2 months. Patients showing uncontrolled infection, other autoimmune disease, pregnancy or lactation were ineligible. The source material, RNA transcripts, was used to amplify TCR beta CDR3 regions. Initially, a first-round RT-PCR of the TCR CDR3 employed the HTBI primer set. TCRdb re-analysed the multiplex PCR reads in MiXCR, keeping a single row per CDR3 protein. The data hold about 360,000 distinct CDR3 sequences, with roughly 14% observed a single time. Regarding the study as a whole: Blood held most thyroid clonotypes expanded above 0.001 frequency.

This TCR was sampled from a man aged 25-45 years with Graves' hyperthyroidism that later progressed to Graves' ophthalmopathy. Sequencing was done on a sample of blood. V usage is TRBV4-1 and J usage is TRBJ2-5, with D unclear. The DNA for the CDR3 is TGCGCCAGCAGCCAAGGAGGTGCAGAGACCCAGTACTTC. Translated, it gives CASSQGGAETQYF.